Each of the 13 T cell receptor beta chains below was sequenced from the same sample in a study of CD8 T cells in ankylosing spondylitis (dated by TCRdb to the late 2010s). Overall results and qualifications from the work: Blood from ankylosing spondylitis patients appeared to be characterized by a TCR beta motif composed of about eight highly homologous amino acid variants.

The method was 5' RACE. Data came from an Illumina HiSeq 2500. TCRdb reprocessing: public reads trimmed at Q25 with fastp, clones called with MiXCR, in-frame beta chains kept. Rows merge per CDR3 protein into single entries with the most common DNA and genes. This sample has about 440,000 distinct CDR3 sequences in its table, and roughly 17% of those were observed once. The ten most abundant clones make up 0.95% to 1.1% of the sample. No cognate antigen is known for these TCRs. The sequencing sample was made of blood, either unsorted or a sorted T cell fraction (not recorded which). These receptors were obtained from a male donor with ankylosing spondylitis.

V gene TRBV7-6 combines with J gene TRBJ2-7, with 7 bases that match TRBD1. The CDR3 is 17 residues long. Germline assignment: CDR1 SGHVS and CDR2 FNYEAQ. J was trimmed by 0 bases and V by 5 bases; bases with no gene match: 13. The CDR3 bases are TGTGCCAGCAGCCCCCCTCTTAGGGGGCAGTTCTCCTACGAGCAGTACTTC. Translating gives CASSPPLRGQFSYEQYF.

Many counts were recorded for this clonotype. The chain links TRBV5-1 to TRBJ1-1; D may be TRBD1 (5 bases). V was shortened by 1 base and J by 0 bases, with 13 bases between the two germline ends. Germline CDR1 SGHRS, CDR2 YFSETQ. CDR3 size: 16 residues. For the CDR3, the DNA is TGCGCCAGCAGCTTGTCATGGGGCAGAATGAACACTGAAGCTTTCTTT. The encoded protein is CASSLSWGRMNTEAFF.

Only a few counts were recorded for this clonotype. The chain's CDR3 is CASSSQGRYTGELFF. CDR3 nucleotides: TGTGCCAGCAGTTCCCAGGGGAGGTACACCGGGGAGCTGTTTTTT. The rearrangement uses TRBV6-5 and TRBJ2-2; D possibly matches TRBD1 or TRBD2 (6 bases each). CDR3 length: 15 amino acids. Germline V gene data show CDR1 as MNHEY and CDR2 as SVGAGI. Trimming shortened V by 4 bases and J by 3 bases, and 12 bases separated the two germline ends.

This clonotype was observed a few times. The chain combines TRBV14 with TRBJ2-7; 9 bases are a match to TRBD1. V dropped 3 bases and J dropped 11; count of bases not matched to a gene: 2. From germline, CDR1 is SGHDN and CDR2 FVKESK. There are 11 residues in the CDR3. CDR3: CASSHRDREYF. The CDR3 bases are TGTGCCAGCAGCCACCGGGACAGGGAGTACTTC.

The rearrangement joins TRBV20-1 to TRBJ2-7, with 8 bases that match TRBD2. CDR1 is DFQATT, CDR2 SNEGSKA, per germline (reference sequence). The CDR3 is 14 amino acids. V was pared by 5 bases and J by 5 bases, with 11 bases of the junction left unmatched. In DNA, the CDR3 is TGCAGTGCTGATACCGGGACTAGGGGCGACGAGCAGTACTTC. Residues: CSADTGTRGDEQYF.

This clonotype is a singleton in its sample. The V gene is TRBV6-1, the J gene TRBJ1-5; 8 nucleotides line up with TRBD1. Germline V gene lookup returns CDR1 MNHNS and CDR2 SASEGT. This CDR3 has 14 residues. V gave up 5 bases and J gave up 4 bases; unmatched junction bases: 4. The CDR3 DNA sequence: TGTGCCAGCAGTACGCAGGGGGCGAATCAGCCCCAGCATTTT. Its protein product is CASSTQGANQPQHF.

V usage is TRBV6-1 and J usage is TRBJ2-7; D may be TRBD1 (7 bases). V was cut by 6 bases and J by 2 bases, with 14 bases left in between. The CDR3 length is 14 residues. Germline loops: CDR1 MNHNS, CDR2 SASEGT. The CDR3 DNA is TGTGCCAGCAGGGAGGGGACAGCAGCCTACGAGCAGTACTTC. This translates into CASREGTAAYEQYF.

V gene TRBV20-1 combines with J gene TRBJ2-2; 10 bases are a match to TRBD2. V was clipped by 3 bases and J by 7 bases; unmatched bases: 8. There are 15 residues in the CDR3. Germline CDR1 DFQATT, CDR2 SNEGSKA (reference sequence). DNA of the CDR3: TGCAGTGCTAGTCCTATAGCGGGAGGTATCGGGGAGCTGTTTTTT. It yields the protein CSASPIAGGIGELFF.

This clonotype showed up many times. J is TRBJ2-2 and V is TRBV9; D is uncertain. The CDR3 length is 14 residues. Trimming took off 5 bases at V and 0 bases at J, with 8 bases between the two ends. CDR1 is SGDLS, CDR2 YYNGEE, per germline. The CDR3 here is CASRSSPNTGELFF. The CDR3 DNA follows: TGTGCCAGCAGGAGCTCCCCGAACACCGGGGAGCTGTTTTTT.

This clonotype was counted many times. In DNA form, the CDR3 reads TGTGCCAGCAGTCGGAGGGGACAGGGGGCCGTCGGGGAGCTGTTTTTT. It is translated as CASSRRGQGAVGELFF. J is TRBJ2-2 and V is TRBV12-3 or TRBV12-4; 12 bases are a match to TRBD1. The CDR3 consists of 16 residues. V lost 5 bases, J lost 7 bases, and 8 bases stayed unmatched.

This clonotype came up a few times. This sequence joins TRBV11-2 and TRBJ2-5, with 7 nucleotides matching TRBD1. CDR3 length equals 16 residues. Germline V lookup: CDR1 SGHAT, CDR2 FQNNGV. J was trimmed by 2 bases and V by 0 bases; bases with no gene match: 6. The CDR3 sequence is CASSLEGGRGQETQYF. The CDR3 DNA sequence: TGTGCCAGCAGCTTAGAGGGTGGCAGGGGGCAAGAGACCCAGTACTTC.

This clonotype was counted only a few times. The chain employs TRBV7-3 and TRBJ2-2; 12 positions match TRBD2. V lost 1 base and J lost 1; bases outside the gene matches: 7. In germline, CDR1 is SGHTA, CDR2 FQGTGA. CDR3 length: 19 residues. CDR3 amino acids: CASSLIPLAGGRNTGELFF. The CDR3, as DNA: TGTGCCAGCAGCTTAATCCCCCTAGCGGGGGGGCGGAACACCGGGGAGCTGTTTTTT.

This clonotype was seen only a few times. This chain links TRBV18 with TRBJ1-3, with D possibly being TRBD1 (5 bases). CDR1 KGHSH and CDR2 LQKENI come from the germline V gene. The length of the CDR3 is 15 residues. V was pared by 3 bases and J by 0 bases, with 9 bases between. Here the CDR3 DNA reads TGTGCCAGCTCACCGGGACGGAACTCTGGAAACACCATATATTTT. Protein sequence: CASSPGRNSGNTIYF.